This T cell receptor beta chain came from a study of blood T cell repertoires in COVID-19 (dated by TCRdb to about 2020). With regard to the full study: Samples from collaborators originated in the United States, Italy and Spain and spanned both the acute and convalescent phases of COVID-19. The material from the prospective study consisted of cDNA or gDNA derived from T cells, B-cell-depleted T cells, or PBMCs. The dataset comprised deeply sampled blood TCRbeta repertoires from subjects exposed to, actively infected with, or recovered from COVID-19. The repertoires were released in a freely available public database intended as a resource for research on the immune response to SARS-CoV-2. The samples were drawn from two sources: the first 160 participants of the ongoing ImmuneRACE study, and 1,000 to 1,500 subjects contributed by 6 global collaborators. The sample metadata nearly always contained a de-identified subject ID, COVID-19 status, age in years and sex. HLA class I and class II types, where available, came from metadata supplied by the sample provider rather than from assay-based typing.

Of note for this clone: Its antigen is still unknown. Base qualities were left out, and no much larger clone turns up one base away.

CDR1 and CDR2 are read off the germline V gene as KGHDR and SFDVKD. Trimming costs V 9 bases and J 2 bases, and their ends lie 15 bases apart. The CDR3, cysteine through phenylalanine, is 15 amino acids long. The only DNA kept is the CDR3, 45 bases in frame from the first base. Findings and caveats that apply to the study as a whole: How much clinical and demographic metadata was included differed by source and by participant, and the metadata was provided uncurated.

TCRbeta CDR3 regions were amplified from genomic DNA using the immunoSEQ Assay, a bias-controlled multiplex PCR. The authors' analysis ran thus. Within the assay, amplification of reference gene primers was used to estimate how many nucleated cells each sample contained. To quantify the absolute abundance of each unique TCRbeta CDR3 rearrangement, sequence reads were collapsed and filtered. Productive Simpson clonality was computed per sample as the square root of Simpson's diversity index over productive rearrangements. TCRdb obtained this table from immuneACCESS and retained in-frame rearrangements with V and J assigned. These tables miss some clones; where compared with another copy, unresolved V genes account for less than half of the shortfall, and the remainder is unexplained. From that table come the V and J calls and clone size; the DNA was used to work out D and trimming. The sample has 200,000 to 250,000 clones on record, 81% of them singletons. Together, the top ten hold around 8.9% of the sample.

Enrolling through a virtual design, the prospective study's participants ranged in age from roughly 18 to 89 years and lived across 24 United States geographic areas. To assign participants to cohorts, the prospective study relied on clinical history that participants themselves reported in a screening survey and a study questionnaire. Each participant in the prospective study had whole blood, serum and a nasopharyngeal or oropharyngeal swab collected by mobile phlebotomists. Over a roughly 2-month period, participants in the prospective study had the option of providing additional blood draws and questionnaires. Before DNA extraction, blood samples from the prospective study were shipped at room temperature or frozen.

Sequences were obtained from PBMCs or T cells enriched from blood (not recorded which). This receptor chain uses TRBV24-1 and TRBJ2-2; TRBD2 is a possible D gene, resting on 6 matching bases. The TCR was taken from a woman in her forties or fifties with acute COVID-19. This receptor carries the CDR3 CATRHGGFNTGELFF. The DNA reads TGTGCCACCCGCCATGGGGGGTTCAACACCGGGGAGCTGTTTTTT.